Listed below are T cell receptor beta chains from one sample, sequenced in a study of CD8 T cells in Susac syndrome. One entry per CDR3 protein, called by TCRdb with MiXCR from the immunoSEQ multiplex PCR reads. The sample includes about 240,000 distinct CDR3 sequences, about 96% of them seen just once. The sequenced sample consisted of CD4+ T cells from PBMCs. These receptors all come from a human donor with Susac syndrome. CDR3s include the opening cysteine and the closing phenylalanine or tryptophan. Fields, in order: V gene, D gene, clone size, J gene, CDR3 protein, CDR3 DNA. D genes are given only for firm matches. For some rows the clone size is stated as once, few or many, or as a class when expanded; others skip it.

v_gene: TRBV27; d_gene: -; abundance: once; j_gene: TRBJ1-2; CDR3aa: CASNGGLGRGYTF; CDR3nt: TGTGCCAGCAACGGGGGTCTGGGGCGAGGCTACACCTTC
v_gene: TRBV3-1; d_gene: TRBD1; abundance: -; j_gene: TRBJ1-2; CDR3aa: CASKRTGQGAYGYTF; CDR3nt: TGTGCCAGCAAACGAACGGGACAGGGGGCCTATGGCTACACCTTC
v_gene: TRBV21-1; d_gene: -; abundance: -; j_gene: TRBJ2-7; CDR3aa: CASMTSDEQYF; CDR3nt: TGTGCCAGCATGACTAGCGACGAGCAGTACTTC
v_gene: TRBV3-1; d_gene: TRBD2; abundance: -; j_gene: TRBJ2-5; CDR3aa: CASRGLAGFGSAQYF; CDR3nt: TGTGCCAGCAGGGGACTAGCGGGATTCGGGTCGGCCCAGTACTTC
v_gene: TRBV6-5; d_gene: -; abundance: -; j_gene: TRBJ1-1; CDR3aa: CASSYQAMNTEAFF; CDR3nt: TGTGCCAGCAGTTATCAGGCCATGAACACTGAAGCTTTCTTT
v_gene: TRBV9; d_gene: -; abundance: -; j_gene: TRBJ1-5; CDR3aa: CASSAAASFDQPQHF; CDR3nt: TGTGCCAGCAGCGCTGCCGCGAGTTTTGATCAGCCCCAGCATTTT
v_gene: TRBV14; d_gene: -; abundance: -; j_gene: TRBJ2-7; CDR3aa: CASSHTSSPEQYF; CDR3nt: TGTGCCAGCAGCCACACTAGCTCTCCCGAGCAGTACTTC
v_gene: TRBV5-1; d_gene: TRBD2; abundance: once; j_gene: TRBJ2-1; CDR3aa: CASNREEGGQFF; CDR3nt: TGCGCCAGCAACCGGGAGGAAGGTGGGCAGTTCTTC
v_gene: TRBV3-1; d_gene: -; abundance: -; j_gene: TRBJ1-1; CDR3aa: CASSHPGTNTEAFF; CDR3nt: TGTGCCAGCAGCCATCCCGGGACGAACACTGAAGCTTTCTTT
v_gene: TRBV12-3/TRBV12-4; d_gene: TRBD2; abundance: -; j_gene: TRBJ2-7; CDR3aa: CASSPPSGREREQYF; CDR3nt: TGTGCCAGCAGTCCGCCTAGCGGGAGGGAGCGGGAGCAGTACTTC
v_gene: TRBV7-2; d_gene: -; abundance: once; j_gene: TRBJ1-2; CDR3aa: CASSLFQVGRYTF; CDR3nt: TGTGCCAGCAGCCTCTTCCAGGTTGGCCGCTACACCTTC
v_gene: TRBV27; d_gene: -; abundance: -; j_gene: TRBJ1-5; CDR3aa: CASSLRGTGTVNQPQHF; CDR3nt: TGTGCCAGCAGCCTGAGGGGGACGGGGACGGTAAATCAGCCCCAGCATTTT
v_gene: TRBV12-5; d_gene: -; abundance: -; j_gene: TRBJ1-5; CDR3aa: CASGLGHGGLENSNQPQHF; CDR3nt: TGTGCTAGTGGTTTAGGGCATGGGGGTTTGGAGAATAGCAATCAGCCCCAGCATTTT
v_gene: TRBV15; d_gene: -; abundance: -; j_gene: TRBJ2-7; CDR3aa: CATSRDPLREQYF; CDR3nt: TGTGCCACCAGCAGAGACCCCCTCAGGGAGCAGTACTTC
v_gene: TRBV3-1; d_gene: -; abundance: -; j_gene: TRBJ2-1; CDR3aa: CASSQGGGFSYNEQFF; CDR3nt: TGTGCCAGCAGCCAAGGCGGCGGGTTCTCCTACAATGAGCAGTTCTTC
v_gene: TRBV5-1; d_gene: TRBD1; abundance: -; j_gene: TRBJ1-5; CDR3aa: CASSSGQGSTGNQPQHF; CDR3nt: TGCGCCAGCAGCTCAGGACAGGGGTCAACGGGCAATCAGCCCCAGCATTTT
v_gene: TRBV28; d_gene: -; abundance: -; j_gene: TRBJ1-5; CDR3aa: CASSLGLSGNQPQHF; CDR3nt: TGTGCCAGCAGTTTGGGTTTATCGGGCAATCAGCCCCAGCATTTT
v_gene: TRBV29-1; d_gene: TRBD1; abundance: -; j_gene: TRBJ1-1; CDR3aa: CSVKDRLNTEAFF; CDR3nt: TGCAGCGTGAAGGACAGGTTGAATACTGAAGCTTTCTTT
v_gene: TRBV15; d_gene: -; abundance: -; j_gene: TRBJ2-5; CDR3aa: CATSRDGLLAETQYF; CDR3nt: TGTGCCACCAGCAGAGATGGTCTTTTGGCGGAGACCCAGTACTTC
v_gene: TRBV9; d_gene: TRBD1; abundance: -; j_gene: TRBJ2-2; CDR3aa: CASSETGGSGELFF; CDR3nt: TGTGCCAGCAGCGAGACAGGGGGCTCCGGGGAGCTGTTTTTT
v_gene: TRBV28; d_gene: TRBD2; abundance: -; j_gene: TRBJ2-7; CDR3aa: CASSFPSGRYGEQYF; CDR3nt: TGTGCCAGCAGTTTCCCCAGCGGGAGGTATGGCGAGCAGTACTTC
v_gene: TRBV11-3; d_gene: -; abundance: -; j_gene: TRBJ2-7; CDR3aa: CASSPLLAFTYEQYF; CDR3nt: TGTGCCAGCAGCCCCCTCCTAGCGTTTACCTACGAGCAGTACTTC
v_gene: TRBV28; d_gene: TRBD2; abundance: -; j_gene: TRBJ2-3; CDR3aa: CASSSLGLAGVPDTQYF; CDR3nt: TGTGCCAGCAGTTCCCTGGGACTAGCGGGAGTCCCAGATACGCAGTATTTT
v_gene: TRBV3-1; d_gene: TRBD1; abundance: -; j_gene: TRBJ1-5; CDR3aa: CASSRGTGVNQPQHF; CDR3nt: TGTGCCAGCAGCCGAGGGACAGGAGTCAATCAGCCCCAGCATTTT
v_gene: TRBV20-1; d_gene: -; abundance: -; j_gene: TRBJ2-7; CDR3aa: CSATYTDLEQYF; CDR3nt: TGCAGTGCTACGTACACGGATTTAGAGCAGTACTTC
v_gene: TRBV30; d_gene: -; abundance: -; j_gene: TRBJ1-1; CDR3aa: CAWSWGGLRTEAFF; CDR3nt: TGTGCCTGGAGTTGGGGGGGGTTGAGGACTGAAGCTTTCTTT
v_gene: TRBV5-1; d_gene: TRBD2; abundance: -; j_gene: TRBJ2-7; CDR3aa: CASSLAGIIGAGGPNEQYF; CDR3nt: TGCGCCAGCAGCTTGGCCGGTATCATCGGGGCGGGAGGGCCAAACGAGCAGTACTTC
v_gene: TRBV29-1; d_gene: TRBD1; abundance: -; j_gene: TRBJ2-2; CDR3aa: CSVEEGGWTGTNTGELFF; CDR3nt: TGCAGCGTTGAAGAGGGGGGCTGGACAGGGACGAACACCGGGGAGCTGTTTTTT
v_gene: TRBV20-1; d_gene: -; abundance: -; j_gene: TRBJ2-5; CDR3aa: CSALIFGQSAAQYF; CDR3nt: TGCAGTGCCCTTATCTTCGGCCAGTCAGCCGCCCAGTACTTC
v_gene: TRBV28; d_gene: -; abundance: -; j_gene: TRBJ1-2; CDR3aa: CASSSGPLRGYTF; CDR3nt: TGTGCCAGCAGTTCCGGACCTCTCAGGGGCTACACCTTC
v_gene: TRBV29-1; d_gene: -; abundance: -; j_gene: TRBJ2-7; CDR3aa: CSVHRGGGYEQYF; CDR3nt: TGCAGCGTCCACCGGGGAGGGGGTTACGAGCAGTACTTC
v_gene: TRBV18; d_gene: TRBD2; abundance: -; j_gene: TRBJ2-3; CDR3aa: CASSLGLALVPDTQYF; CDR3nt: TGTGCCAGCTCACTGGGACTAGCATTGGTCCCAGATACGCAGTATTTT